These 28 T cell receptor beta chains were sequenced from one sample in a study of cytomegalovirus exposure and HLA in healthy donors. Amplification used 60 Vbeta primers and 13 Jbeta primers. Generated by immunoSEQ multiplex PCR, the TCRdb table keeps only in-frame clones and is missing some. The sample lists tens of thousands of clones; roughly 89% were seen once. The material sequenced was PBMCs. The receptors originated from a boy aged 10-17 years in good health and CMV-seronegative.

This chain joins TRBV5-1 and TRBJ1-2; 12 bases are shared with TRBD1. After removal of 4 bases from V and 8 bases from J, the junction contained 6 bases not matched to a gene. The CDR3 has 14 amino acids. Germline V gene sequence: CDR1 SGHRS, CDR2 YFSETQ. The CDR3, as DNA: TGCGCCAGCAGCCGCGGGACAGGGGGCGACGGCTACACCTTC. Protein sequence: CASSRGTGGDGYTF.

This chain connects TRBV4-3 to TRBJ2-3; D is possibly TRBD2 (6 bases). Germline loops: CDR1 LGHNA, CDR2 YSLEER. V was shortened by 0 bases and J by 4 bases, with 11 bases between the two germline ends. This CDR3 region has 15 residues. CDR3 in amino acids: CASSQDGGAADTQYF. CDR3 coding DNA: TGCGCCAGCAGCCAAGATGGCGGGGCCGCAGATACGCAGTATTTT.

The chain links TRBV5-4 to TRBJ2-5, with D perhaps TRBD2 (6 bases). The CDR3 sequence is 15 residues long. Trimming shortened V by 1 base and J by 3 bases, and 13 bases separated the two germline ends. CDR1 and CDR2 (germline): SGHNT, YYREEE (reference sequence). CDR3: CASSLYGGAKETQYF. CDR3 nucleotide sequence: TGTGCCAGCAGCTTGTACGGCGGGGCTAAAGAGACCCAGTACTTC.

The rearrangement uses TRBV2 and TRBJ1-1, with D unresolved. Germline V gene data show CDR1 as SNHLY and CDR2 as FYNNEI. This CDR3 region has 15 residues. The germline V and J ends were trimmed by 7 bases and 0 bases, with 15 bases remaining between them. In nucleotides, the CDR3 is TGTGCCAGCAACTCACCCCTCTTCATGAACACTGAAGCTTTCTTT. This encodes CASNSPLFMNTEAFF.

The chain combines TRBV18 with TRBJ1-2; 10 nucleotides align to TRBD1. Per germline, CDR1 KGHSH and CDR2 LQKENI. The CDR3 runs 15 residues. The V segment lost 6 bases and the J segment 8 bases; nucleotides outside the gene matches: 12. In DNA form, the CDR3 reads TGTGCCAGCTCTCCCACCGGGACAGGGGATCGAGGCTACACCTTC. Protein: CASSPTGTGDRGYTF.

The chain has TRBV19 and TRBJ2-7; 7 nucleotides match TRBD1. V lost 9 bases, J lost 6 bases, and 11 bases stayed unmatched. The CDR3 is 13 residues long. CDR1 and CDR2 (germline): LNHDA, SQIVND (reference sequence). This chain's CDR3 is CASRTGDLGEQYF. For the CDR3, the DNA is TGTGCCAGCAGAACAGGGGATCTCGGCGAGCAGTACTTC.

The chain has TRBV5-6 and TRBJ1-1; D not resolved. The V and J ends lost 1 base and 1 base respectively, with 14 bases between them. The CDR3 runs to 16 residues. The germline CDR1 and CDR2 sequences are SGHDT and YYEEEE. The CDR3 sequence is CASSLRVIEGNTEAFF. CDR3 DNA: TGTGCCAGCAGCTTGCGGGTTATTGAAGGGAACACTGAAGCTTTCTTT.

This chain joins TRBV6-5 and TRBJ1-5; weak D call: TRBD1 (5 bases). CDR1 is MNHEY, CDR2 SVGAGI, per germline. Trimming shortened V by 6 bases and J by 7 bases, and 16 bases separated the two germline ends. The length of the CDR3 is 14 residues. The CDR3 region is CASSPGRGLQPQHF. The CDR3 nucleotides read TGTGCCAGCAGCCCCGGGCGGGGGTTACAGCCCCAGCATTTT.

The chain carries TRBV5-4 and TRBJ2-5, with 8 bases lining up with TRBD1. CDR1 SGHNT and CDR2 YYREEE come from the germline V gene (reference sequence). The V segment lost 4 bases and the J segment 4 bases; nucleotides outside the gene matches: 12. CDR3 length equals 16 residues. The CDR3 bases are TGTGCCAGCAGCACAGGACAGGGCCGTGGTCCAGAGACCCAGTACTTC. Its protein is CASSTGQGRGPETQYF.

The chain is built from TRBV2 and TRBJ2-3; 9 nucleotides match TRBD2. This CDR3 region has 21 residues. Per germline, CDR1 SNHLY and CDR2 FYNNEI. V was clipped by 6 bases and J by 0 bases; unmatched bases: 22. The CDR3 here is CASSDDGVSGGSHGSTDTQYF. In DNA, the CDR3 is TGTGCCAGCAGCGACGACGGGGTGAGCGGGGGGAGTCATGGGAGCACAGATACGCAGTATTTT.

This sequence joins TRBV5-6 and TRBJ2-1, with TRBD2 identical over 15 bases. V dropped 0 bases and J dropped 9; count of bases not matched to a gene: 13. Germline V gene sequence: CDR1 SGHDT, CDR2 YYEEEE. This CDR3 comprises 19 residues. This CDR3 is CASSLVGRTSGGAGSEQFF. CDR3 DNA sequence: TGTGCCAGCAGCTTGGTAGGGCGGACTAGCGGGGGGGCGGGAAGTGAGCAGTTCTTC.

The V and J genes are TRBV11-2 and TRBJ2-1; 11 bases agree with TRBD2. CDR3 size: 15 residues. The V gene end was trimmed by 2 bases and the J gene end by 8 bases; junction bases not matched to a gene: 5. The germline gives CDR1 SGHAT, CDR2 FQNNGV. This chain's CDR3 is CASSLFTSGGYEQFF. DNA of the CDR3: TGTGCCAGCAGCTTATTCACTAGCGGGGGTTATGAGCAGTTCTTC.

V is TRBV28 and J is TRBJ2-5; 13 bases are shared with TRBD2. The CDR3 length is 16 residues. Germline CDR1 reads MDHEN; CDR2 reads SYDVKM. J lost 2 bases, V lost 6 bases, and 6 bases had no gene match. CDR3 in amino acids: CASRSGLAGAQETQYF. The CDR3, as DNA: TGTGCCAGCAGATCCGGACTAGCGGGGGCACAAGAGACCCAGTACTTC. The full variable domain, in which reference TRBV28 and TRBJ2-5 provide the parts outside the CDR3, is DVKVTQSSRYLVKRTGEKVFLECVQDMDHENMFWYRQDPGLGLRLIYFSYDVKMKEKGDIPEGYSVSREKKERFSLILESASTNQTSMYLCASRSGLAGAQETQYFGPGTRLLVL.

The rearrangement joins TRBV28 to TRBJ1-2; tentative D call: TRBD1 (6 bases). CDR1 and CDR2 from the germline V gene are MDHEN and SYDVKM. Trimming took off 6 bases at V and 0 bases at J, with 11 bases between the two ends. This CDR3 is 14 amino acids long. CDR3 sequence (DNA): TGTGCCAGCAGGCAACAGGGTACTAACTATGGCTACACCTTC. It yields the protein CASRQQGTNYGYTF.

The chain links TRBV11-2 to TRBJ2-5, with a tentative D call TRBD1 (5 bases). The end of the DNA is better explained by TRBJ2-7, so the J call may be wrong. CDR1 is SGHAT, CDR2 FQNNGV, per germline. The CDR3 covers 14 residues. The CDR3 region is CASNARDMGYEQYF. CDR3 nucleotide sequence: TGTGCCAGCAACGCCAGGGATATGGGATACGAGCAGTACTTC.

The V and J genes are TRBV5-5 and TRBJ2-5; possible D gene TRBD1, 6 bases. Trimming stripped 4 bases from V and 5 bases from J, with 12 bases between. In germline, CDR1 is SGHKS, CDR2 YYEKEE (reference sequence). There are 13 residues in the CDR3. In nucleotides, the CDR3 is TGTGCCAGCAGCCCAGGGGATAGGGAGACCCAGTACTTC. Translating it yields CASSPGDRETQYF.

This rearrangement joins TRBV14 to TRBJ1-4; a weak D match, TRBD1 (6 bases). The CDR3 covers 15 residues. Trimming stripped 2 bases from V and 7 bases from J, with 14 bases between. Germline V CDR1 and CDR2: SGHDN, FVKESK. CDR3 amino acids: CASSQPRAGAEKLFF. CDR3 sequence (DNA): TGTGCCAGCAGCCAACCCCGGGCAGGGGCTGAAAAACTGTTTTTT.

This clone was seen a few times. The rearrangement joins TRBV10-1 to TRBJ1-6; tentatively, D is TRBD1 (5 bases). Trimming took off 6 bases at V and 6 bases at J, with 15 bases between the two ends. The CDR3 has 15 amino acids. Per the germline V gene, CDR1 is WNHNN and CDR2 is SYGVQD (reference sequence). This CDR3 is CASSKARGANSPLHF. Here the CDR3 DNA reads TGCGCCAGCAGCAAGGCCCGTGGGGCTAATTCACCCCTCCACTTT.

This chain links TRBV2 with TRBJ1-5; no reliable D call. Germline assignment: CDR1 SNHLY and CDR2 FYNNEI. The V and J ends lost 3 bases and 0 bases respectively, with 9 bases between them. The CDR3 runs 15 residues. CDR3 residues: CASSEEQLSNQPQHF. CDR3 coding DNA: TGTGCCAGCAGTGAGGAACAGCTTAGCAATCAGCCCCAGCATTTT.

The rearrangement uses TRBV25-1 and TRBJ2-7; 8 nucleotides agree with TRBD1. The CDR3 consists of 13 residues. Losses at the gene ends were 7 bases for V and 0 bases for J; bases not matched to a gene: 2. The germline gives CDR1 MGHDK, CDR2 SYGVNS. The CDR3 spells CASKGQDSYEQYF. The CDR3 nucleotides are TGTGCCAGCAAGGGACAGGACTCCTACGAGCAGTACTTC.

The genes are TRBV19 and TRBJ2-7, with D perhaps matching TRBD1 (5 bases). CDR3 length: 13 amino acids. CDR1 and CDR2 from the germline V gene are LNHDA and SQIVND (reference sequence). Trimming removed 5 bases at V and 5 bases at J, with 13 bases between. The CDR3 sequence: CASSPVKGHEQYF. For the CDR3, the DNA is TGTGCCAGTAGTCCCGTGAAGGGGCACGAGCAGTACTTC.

The chain combines TRBV11-2 with TRBJ1-1, with D unresolved. The CDR3 sequence is 14 residues long. Trimming cost V 3 bases and J 0 bases, with 8 bases left between them. The germline V gene encodes CDR1 SGHAT and CDR2 FQNNGV. The CDR3 nucleotides are TGTGCCAGCAGCTTCCCTCCCGTGAACACTGAAGCTTTCTTT. This encodes CASSFPPVNTEAFF.

This clone was seen more than once but under ten times. This sequence joins TRBV6-5 and TRBJ1-4, with D possibly TRBD1 on 5 matching bases. V lost 3 bases to trimming and J lost 8 bases, with 13 bases between them. This CDR3 spans 14 amino acids. Germline CDR1 MNHEY, CDR2 SVGAGI. The CDR3 nucleotides read TGTGCCAGCAGTTATGGCAGGGACTGGGAAAAACTGTTTTTT. Its translation: CASSYGRDWEKLFF.

The chain is built from TRBV6-5 and TRBJ2-3; D gene ambiguous. V lost 5 bases and J lost 1, with 13 bases in between. Germline V gene lookup returns CDR1 MNHEY and CDR2 SVGAGI. The CDR3 consists of 15 residues. The CDR3 reads CASSTERLGTDTQYF. DNA of the CDR3: TGTGCCAGCAGTACCGAGCGACTCGGCACAGATACGCAGTATTTT.

The chain links TRBV5-1 to TRBJ2-3; TRBD2 agrees at 11 bases. CDR3 length: 21 residues. Per germline, CDR1 SGHRS and CDR2 YFSETQ. Trimming removed 3 bases from V and 2 bases from J; junction bases left unmatched: 20. CDR3 in amino acids: CASSWGTGLAGSSSHTDTQYF. The CDR3 region has the DNA TGCGCCAGCAGCTGGGGGACTGGACTAGCGGGCTCCTCTTCTCACACAGATACGCAGTATTTT. The complete variable domain, with remaining parts taken from reference TRBV5-1 and TRBJ2-3, reads KAGVTQTPRYLIKTRGQQVTLSCSPISGHRSVSWYQQTPGQGLQFLFEYFSETQRNKGNFPGRFSGRQFSNSRSEMNVSTLELGDSALYLCASSWGTGLAGSSSHTDTQYFGPGTRLTVL.

V gene TRBV19 combines with J gene TRBJ2-3; the match to TRBD1 covers 9 bases. The V segment lost 5 bases and the J segment 4 bases; nucleotides outside the gene matches: 10. The CDR3 loop spans 16 amino acids. Germline V CDR1 and CDR2: LNHDA, SQIVND (reference sequence). CDR3: CASSLKQGARSDTQYF. CDR3 bases: TGTGCCAGTAGTCTAAAACAGGGGGCGAGGTCAGATACGCAGTATTTT.

The chain employs TRBV7-2 and TRBJ2-1; no definite D call. With 1 base removed from V and 3 bases from J, the gap between germline ends came to 16 bases. Per the germline V gene, CDR1 is SGHTA and CDR2 is FQGNSA. The CDR3 totals 17 residues. CDR3 amino acids: CASSLDPELRHYNEQFF. CDR3 DNA: TGTGCCAGCAGCTTAGACCCCGAGCTGCGACACTACAATGAGCAGTTCTTC.

This chain connects TRBV18 to TRBJ2-5, with 9 bases identical to TRBD1. The CDR3 length is 15 residues. V lost 3 bases, J lost 5 bases, and 7 bases stayed unmatched. Per germline, CDR1 KGHSH and CDR2 LQKENI. CDR3 protein: CASSPHRDRAETQYF. The CDR3 bases are TGTGCCAGCTCACCGCACCGGGACAGGGCGGAGACCCAGTACTTC.